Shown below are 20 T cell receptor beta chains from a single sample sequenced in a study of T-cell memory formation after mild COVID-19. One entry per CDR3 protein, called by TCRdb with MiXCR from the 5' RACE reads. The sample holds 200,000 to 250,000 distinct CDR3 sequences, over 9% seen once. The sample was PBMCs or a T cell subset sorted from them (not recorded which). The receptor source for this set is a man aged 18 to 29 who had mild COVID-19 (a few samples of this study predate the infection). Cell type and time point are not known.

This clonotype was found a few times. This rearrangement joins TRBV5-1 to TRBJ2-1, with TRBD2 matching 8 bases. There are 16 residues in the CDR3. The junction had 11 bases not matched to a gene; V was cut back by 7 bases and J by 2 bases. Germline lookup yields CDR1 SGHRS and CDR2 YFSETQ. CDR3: CASGGQAGATYNEQFF. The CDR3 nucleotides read TGCGCCAGCGGGGGGCAAGCGGGGGCGACCTACAATGAGCAGTTCTTC.

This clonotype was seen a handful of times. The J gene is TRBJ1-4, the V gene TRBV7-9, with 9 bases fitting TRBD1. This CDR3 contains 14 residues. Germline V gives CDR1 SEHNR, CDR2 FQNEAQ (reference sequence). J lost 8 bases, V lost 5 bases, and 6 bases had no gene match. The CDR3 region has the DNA TGTGCCAGCAGCCAGGGACAGGGTGTGGAAAAACTGTTTTTT. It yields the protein CASSQGQGVEKLFF.

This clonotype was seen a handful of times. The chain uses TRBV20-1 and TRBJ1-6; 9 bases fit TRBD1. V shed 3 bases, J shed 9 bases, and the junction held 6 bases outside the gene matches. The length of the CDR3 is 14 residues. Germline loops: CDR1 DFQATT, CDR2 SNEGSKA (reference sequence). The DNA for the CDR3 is TGCAGTGCTAGGCCGGGACAGGGCGCTTCACCCCTCCACTTT. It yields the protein CSARPGQGASPLHF.

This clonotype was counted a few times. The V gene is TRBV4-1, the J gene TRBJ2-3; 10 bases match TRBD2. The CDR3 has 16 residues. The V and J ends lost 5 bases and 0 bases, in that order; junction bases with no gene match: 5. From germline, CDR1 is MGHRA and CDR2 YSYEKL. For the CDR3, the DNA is TGCGCCAGCAGCTACCTAGCGGGGGCGAGCACAGATACGCAGTATTTT. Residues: CASSYLAGASTDTQYF.

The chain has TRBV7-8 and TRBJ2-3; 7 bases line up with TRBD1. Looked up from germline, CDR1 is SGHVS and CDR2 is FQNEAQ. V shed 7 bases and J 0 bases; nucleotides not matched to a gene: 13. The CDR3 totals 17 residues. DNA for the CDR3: TGTGCCAGCAAGCGATTTCGGGGACAGCCTAGCACAGATACGCAGTATTTT. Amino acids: CASKRFRGQPSTDTQYF.

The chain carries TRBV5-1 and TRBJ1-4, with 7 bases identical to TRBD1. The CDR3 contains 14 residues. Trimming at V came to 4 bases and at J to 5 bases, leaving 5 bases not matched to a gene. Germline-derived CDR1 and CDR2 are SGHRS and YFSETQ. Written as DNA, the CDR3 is TGCGCCAGCAGCATCCGGGACAGAAATGAAAAACTGTTTTTT. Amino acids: CASSIRDRNEKLFF.

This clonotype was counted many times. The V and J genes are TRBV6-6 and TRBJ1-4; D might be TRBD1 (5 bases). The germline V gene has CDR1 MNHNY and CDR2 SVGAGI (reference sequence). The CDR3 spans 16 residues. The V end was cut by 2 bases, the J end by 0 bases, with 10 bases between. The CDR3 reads CASSYKRTSTNEKLFF. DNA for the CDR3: TGTGCCAGCAGTTACAAGCGGACATCAACTAATGAAAAACTGTTTTTT.

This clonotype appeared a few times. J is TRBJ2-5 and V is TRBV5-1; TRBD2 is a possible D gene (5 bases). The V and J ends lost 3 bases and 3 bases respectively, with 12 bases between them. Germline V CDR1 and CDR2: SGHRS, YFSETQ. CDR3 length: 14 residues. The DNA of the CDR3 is TGCGCCAGCAGCTCCCTCCCCGGGGAAGAGACCCAGTACTTC. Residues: CASSSLPGEETQYF.

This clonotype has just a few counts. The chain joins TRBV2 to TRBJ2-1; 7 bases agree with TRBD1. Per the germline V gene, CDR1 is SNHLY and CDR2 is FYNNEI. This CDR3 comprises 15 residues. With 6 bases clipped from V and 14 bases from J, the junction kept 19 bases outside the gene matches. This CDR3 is CASRAQLIDRVHEFF. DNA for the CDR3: TGTGCCAGCAGGGCCCAGTTAATAGACAGGGTACATGAGTTCTTC.

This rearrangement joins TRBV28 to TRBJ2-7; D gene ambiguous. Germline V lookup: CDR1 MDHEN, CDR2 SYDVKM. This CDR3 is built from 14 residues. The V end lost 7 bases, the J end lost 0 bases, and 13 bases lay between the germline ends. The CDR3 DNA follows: TGTGCCAGCACGACGGCCGGTAGCTCCTACGAGCAGTACGTC. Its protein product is CASTTAGSSYEQYV.

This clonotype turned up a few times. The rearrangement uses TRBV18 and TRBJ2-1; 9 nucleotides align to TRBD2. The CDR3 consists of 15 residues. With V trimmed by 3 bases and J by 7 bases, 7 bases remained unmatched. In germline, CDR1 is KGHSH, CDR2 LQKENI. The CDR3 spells CASSPGTSRSNEQFF. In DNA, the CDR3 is TGTGCCAGCTCACCCGGGACTAGCAGGTCGAATGAGCAGTTCTTC.

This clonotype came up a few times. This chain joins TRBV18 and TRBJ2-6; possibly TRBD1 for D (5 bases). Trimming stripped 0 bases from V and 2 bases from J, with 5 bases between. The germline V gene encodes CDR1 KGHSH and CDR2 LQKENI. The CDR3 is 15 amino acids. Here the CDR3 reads CASSPPRAGANVLTF. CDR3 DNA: TGTGCCAGCTCACCACCCAGGGCTGGGGCCAACGTCCTGACTTTC.

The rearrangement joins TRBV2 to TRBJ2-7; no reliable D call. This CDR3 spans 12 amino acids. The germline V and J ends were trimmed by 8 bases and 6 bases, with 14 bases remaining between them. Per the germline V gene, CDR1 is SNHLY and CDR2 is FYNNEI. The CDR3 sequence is CASSPGKSEQYV. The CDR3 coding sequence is TGTGCCAGCTCCCCCGGAAAGAGCGAGCAGTACGTC.

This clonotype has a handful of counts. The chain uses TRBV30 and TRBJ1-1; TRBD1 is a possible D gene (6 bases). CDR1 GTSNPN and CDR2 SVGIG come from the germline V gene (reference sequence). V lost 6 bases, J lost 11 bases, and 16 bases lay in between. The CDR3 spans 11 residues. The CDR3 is CACGSGGGAFF. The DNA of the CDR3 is TGTGCCTGTGGGAGTGGAGGGGGGGCTTTCTTT. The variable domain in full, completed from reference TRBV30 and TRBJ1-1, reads SQTIHQWPATLVQPVGSPLSLECTVEGTSNPNLYWYRQAAGRGLQLLFYSVGIGQISSEVPQNLSASRPQDRQFILSSKKLLLSDSGFYLCACGSGGGAFFGQGTRLTVV.

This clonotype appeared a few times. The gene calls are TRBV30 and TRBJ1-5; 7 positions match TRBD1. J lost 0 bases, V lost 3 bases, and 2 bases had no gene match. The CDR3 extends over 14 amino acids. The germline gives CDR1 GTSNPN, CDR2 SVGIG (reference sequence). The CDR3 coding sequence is TGTGCCTGGAGGACAGGGTATAGCAATCAGCCCCAGCATTTT. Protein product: CAWRTGYSNQPQHF.

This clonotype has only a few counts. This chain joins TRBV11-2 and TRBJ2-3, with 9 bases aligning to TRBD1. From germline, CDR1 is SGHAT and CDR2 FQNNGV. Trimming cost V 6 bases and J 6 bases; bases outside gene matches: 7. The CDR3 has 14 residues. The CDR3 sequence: CASRRTTGGDTQYF. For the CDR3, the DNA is TGTGCCAGCAGGCGTACGACAGGGGGTGATACGCAGTATTTT.

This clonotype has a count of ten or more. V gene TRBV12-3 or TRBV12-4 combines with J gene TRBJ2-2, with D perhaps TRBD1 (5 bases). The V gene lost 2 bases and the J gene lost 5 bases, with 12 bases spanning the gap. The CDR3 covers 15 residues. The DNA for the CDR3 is TGTGCCAGCAGTTTAAGGCAGGGTGGAACCGGGGAGCTGTTTTTT. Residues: CASSLRQGGTGELFF.

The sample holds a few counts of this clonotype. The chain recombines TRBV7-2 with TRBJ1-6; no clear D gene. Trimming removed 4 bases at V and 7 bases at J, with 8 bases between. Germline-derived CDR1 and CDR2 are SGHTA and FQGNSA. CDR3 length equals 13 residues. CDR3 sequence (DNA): TGTGCCAGCAGCTCGGTCACCAATTCACCCCTCCACTTT. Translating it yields CASSSVTNSPLHF.

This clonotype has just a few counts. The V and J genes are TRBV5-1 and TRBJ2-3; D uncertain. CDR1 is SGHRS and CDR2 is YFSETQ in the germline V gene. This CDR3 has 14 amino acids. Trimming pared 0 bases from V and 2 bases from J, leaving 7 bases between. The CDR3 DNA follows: TGCGCCAGCAGCTTGGCCCCCCCCACAGATACGCAGTATTTT. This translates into CASSLAPPTDTQYF.

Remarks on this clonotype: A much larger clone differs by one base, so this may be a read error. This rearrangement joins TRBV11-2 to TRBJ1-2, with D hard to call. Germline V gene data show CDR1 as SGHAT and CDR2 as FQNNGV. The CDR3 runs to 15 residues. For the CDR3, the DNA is TGTGCCATCAGCTCGGTTAGGCACCCAAACTATGGCTACACCTTC. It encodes CAISSVRHPNYGYTF.